The clone carrying this TCR beta chain was observed once. Its target is not known. V shed 0 bases, J shed 0 bases, and the junction held 4 bases outside the gene matches. From germline, CDR1 is SGDLS and CDR2 YYNGEE. The CDR3 is made up of 16 amino acids. The data derive from a study of shared clonotypes between healthy human individuals. Study-level points and caveats: Non-shared clonotypes had lower generation probabilities than clonotypes shared by all four sorted-subset donors.

Some clones are missing from TCRdb's copy, which holds only in-frame ones; the method was immunoSEQ multiplex PCR. The data show roughly 2,300,000 clones, approximately 90% seen once. The source is a man aged 18 to 35 in good health. Some clones in this sample may be carry-over from other donors' samples. V and J are TRBV9 and TRBJ2-3, with TRBD2 identical over 7 bases. Source material: naive CD4+ T cells from PBMCs. Subset defined: CD45RA+ positively selected. In DNA form, the CDR3 reads TGTGCCAGCAGCGTAGTCGGGGGGTTGAGCACAGATACGCAGTATTTT. This encodes CASSVVGGLSTDTQYF. Looking up the rest from reference TRBV9 and TRBJ2-3 gives the full variable domain: DSGVTQTPKHLITATGQRVTLRCSPRSGDLSVYWYQQSLDQGLQFLIQYYNGEERAKGNILERFSAQQFPDLHSELNLSSLELGDSALYFCASSVVGGLSTDTQYFGPGTRLTVL.